This is a list of T cell receptor beta chains from one sample in a study of human T cells and chemical hapten exposure. TCRdb re-called the RACE reads with MiXCR, one entry per CDR3 protein. The data show 100,000 to 150,000 distinct CDR3 sequences, with approximately 9% seen just once and 1.5% to 2% held by the top ten. The sample consisted of whole blood. The receptor set was obtained from a male donor in good health. Some clones in this sample may be carry-over from other donors' samples. Each CDR3 is given with its conserved first and last residue. Fields, in order: D gene, J gene, V gene, clone size, CDR3 DNA, CDR3 protein. D genes are given only for firm matches. The size of a clone is reported for some rows only, either as once, few or many, or as a class for expanded clones.

d_call: NA; j_call: TRBJ2-1; v_call: TRBV7-9; clone_size: many; cdr3_nt: TGTGCCAGCAGCCCTTGGGGGGAGTCGAACAATGAGCAGTTCTTC; cdr3_aa: CASSPWGESNNEQFF
d_call: TRBD2; j_call: TRBJ2-1; v_call: TRBV11-2; clone_size: many; cdr3_nt: TGTGCCAGCAGTTTAGCGGGAGCGGGTGTGCCGTACAATGAGCAGTTCTTC; cdr3_aa: CASSLAGAGVPYNEQFF
d_call: TRBD2; j_call: TRBJ2-7; v_call: TRBV3-1; clone_size: few; cdr3_nt: TGTGCCAGCAGCCAAGAAGCGGGAGGGGCCTACGAGCAGTACTTC; cdr3_aa: CASSQEAGGAYEQYF
d_call: TRBD2; j_call: TRBJ2-3; v_call: TRBV7-6; clone_size: few; cdr3_nt: TGTGCCAGCAGCAAACTTCCCCTCGGACTAGCGGGGGGGGGAGATACGCAGTATTTT; cdr3_aa: CASSKLPLGLAGGGDTQYF
d_call: TRBD1; j_call: TRBJ2-7; v_call: TRBV7-9; clone_size: few; cdr3_nt: TGTGCCAGCAGCTCGGGGACAGGGGGCGAGCAGTACTTC; cdr3_aa: CASSSGTGGEQYF
d_call: NA; j_call: TRBJ1-6; v_call: TRBV27; clone_size: many; cdr3_nt: TGTGCCAGCAGTTTATCTGCAGATAATTCACCCCTCCACTTT; cdr3_aa: CASSLSADNSPLHF
d_call: NA; j_call: TRBJ1-2; v_call: TRBV12-3/TRBV12-4; clone_size: few; cdr3_nt: TGTGCCAGCAGTTTTGGCGGCGCCGCTAACTATGGCTACACCTTC; cdr3_aa: CASSFGGAANYGYTF
d_call: NA; j_call: TRBJ1-4; v_call: TRBV4-2; clone_size: few; cdr3_nt: TGTGCCAGACCGGGCGGCGAAAAACTGTTTTTT; cdr3_aa: CARPGGEKLFF
d_call: TRBD1; j_call: TRBJ2-7; v_call: TRBV29-1; clone_size: few; cdr3_nt: TGCAGCGGGTGGGACAGGCCCCACGAGCAGTACTTC; cdr3_aa: CSGWDRPHEQYF
d_call: NA; j_call: TRBJ2-7; v_call: TRBV10-2; clone_size: few; cdr3_nt: TGCGCCAGCAGTGGGGCAGGATTAAACTCCTACGAGCAGTACTTC; cdr3_aa: CASSGAGLNSYEQYF
d_call: TRBD2; j_call: TRBJ2-1; v_call: TRBV19; clone_size: many; cdr3_nt: TGTGCCACCCGTAGGAGGCGGGAGTTGCGGGATGAGCAGTTCTTC; cdr3_aa: CATRRRRELRDEQFF
d_call: TRBD2; j_call: TRBJ2-2; v_call: TRBV7-9; clone_size: NA; cdr3_nt: TGTGCCAGCAGCTCGCCATTTCCGGGACTAAAAGCGAACACCGGGGAGCTGTTTTTT; cdr3_aa: CASSSPFPGLKANTGELFF
d_call: NA; j_call: TRBJ1-1; v_call: TRBV6-6; clone_size: many; cdr3_nt: TGTGCCAGCAGTTCTTCCCTCGACGGCCCAAACACTGAAGCTTTCTTT; cdr3_aa: CASSSSLDGPNTEAFF
d_call: TRBD2; j_call: TRBJ2-2; v_call: TRBV5-1; clone_size: many; cdr3_nt: TGCGCCAGCAGCTTACTAGCGGATTTCACCGGGGAGCTGTTTTTT; cdr3_aa: CASSLLADFTGELFF
d_call: TRBD2; j_call: TRBJ2-7; v_call: TRBV4-1; clone_size: few; cdr3_nt: TGCGCCAGCAGCCCCAGGACTAGCTACGAGCAGTACTTC; cdr3_aa: CASSPRTSYEQYF
d_call: TRBD1; j_call: TRBJ2-7; v_call: TRBV6-5; clone_size: many; cdr3_nt: TGTGCCACCGAAGGGGACAGGGGAGCAAAAGAGCAGTACTTC; cdr3_aa: CATEGDRGAKEQYF
d_call: TRBD2; j_call: TRBJ2-1; v_call: TRBV20-1; clone_size: NA; cdr3_nt: TGCAGTGCTAGACCGCGGGAGAGCTACAATGAGCAGTTCTTC; cdr3_aa: CSARPRESYNEQFF
d_call: TRBD1; j_call: TRBJ1-1; v_call: TRBV11-1; clone_size: many; cdr3_nt: TGTGCCAGCAGCCTACTCTACAGGGGGCGGGGGACTGAAGCTTTCTTT; cdr3_aa: CASSLLYRGRGTEAFF
d_call: NA; j_call: TRBJ2-2; v_call: TRBV7-2; clone_size: NA; cdr3_nt: TGTGCCAGCAGCTTAGAACAGATCCACACCGGGGAGCTGTTTTTT; cdr3_aa: CASSLEQIHTGELFF
d_call: NA; j_call: TRBJ1-1; v_call: TRBV4-3; clone_size: NA; cdr3_nt: TGCGCCAGCAGACACGACCCGCGAAACACTGAAGCTTTCTTT; cdr3_aa: CASRHDPRNTEAFF
d_call: NA; j_call: TRBJ2-3; v_call: TRBV9; clone_size: few; cdr3_nt: TGTGCCAGCAGCGTAGCCCCGGGGGCCACAGCAGATACGCAGTATTTT; cdr3_aa: CASSVAPGATADTQYF
d_call: TRBD2; j_call: TRBJ2-1; v_call: TRBV12-3/TRBV12-4; clone_size: NA; cdr3_nt: TGTGCCAGCAGTACCGTAGCGGGAGTCACTGAGCAGTTCTTC; cdr3_aa: CASSTVAGVTEQFF
d_call: NA; j_call: TRBJ2-2; v_call: TRBV4-3; clone_size: many; cdr3_nt: TGCGCCAGCAGCCAGATCCGGGCTCCCACCGGGGAGCTGTTTTTT; cdr3_aa: CASSQIRAPTGELFF
d_call: NA; j_call: TRBJ2-5; v_call: TRBV20-1; clone_size: few; cdr3_nt: TGCAGTGCCCTGATAACCCGGGACGGGGTATTGGAGACCCAGTACTTC; cdr3_aa: CSALITRDGVLETQYF
d_call: TRBD2; j_call: TRBJ2-1; v_call: TRBV9; clone_size: NA; cdr3_nt: TGTGCCAGCGCAAAGGCGGGAGGGCAGTTTAATGAGCAGTTCTTC; cdr3_aa: CASAKAGGQFNEQFF
d_call: TRBD1; j_call: TRBJ2-3; v_call: TRBV20-1; clone_size: NA; cdr3_nt: TGCAGTGCTAGAGGTGAAGACAGGGGCGCAGATACGCAGTATTTT; cdr3_aa: CSARGEDRGADTQYF
d_call: NA; j_call: TRBJ2-4; v_call: TRBV28; clone_size: NA; cdr3_nt: TGTGCCAGCAGTTTCACAGGGGAGGGCAAAAACATTCAGTACTTC; cdr3_aa: CASSFTGEGKNIQYF
d_call: TRBD1; j_call: TRBJ2-3; v_call: TRBV5-1; clone_size: NA; cdr3_nt: TGCGCCAGCAGCTTGGAGGGACAGACCGCAGATACGCAGTATTTT; cdr3_aa: CASSLEGQTADTQYF
d_call: NA; j_call: TRBJ2-3; v_call: TRBV6-6; clone_size: many; cdr3_nt: TGTGCCAGCACCCCCGGATCCGGGTCCCCCTGCCATTTT; cdr3_aa: CASTPGSGSPCHF
d_call: NA; j_call: TRBJ1-5; v_call: TRBV4-3; clone_size: few; cdr3_nt: TGCGCCAGCAGCCAAGAGGGGGGGATTAGCAATCAGCCCCAGCATTTT; cdr3_aa: CASSQEGGISNQPQHF
d_call: NA; j_call: TRBJ2-1; v_call: TRBV20-1; clone_size: NA; cdr3_nt: TGCGGTGCCCACGACGGGGTTCCGCCCAGCAATGAGCAGTTCTTC; cdr3_aa: CGAHDGVPPSNEQFF
d_call: TRBD2; j_call: TRBJ2-5; v_call: TRBV7-9; clone_size: NA; cdr3_nt: TGTGCCAGCAGCTTACTGGCTAGCGGGAGTTCTGAGACCCAGTACTTC; cdr3_aa: CASSLLASGSSETQYF
d_call: NA; j_call: TRBJ1-2; v_call: TRBV12-3/TRBV12-4; clone_size: once; cdr3_nt: TGTGCCAGCAGTTTAAATCCGGGACCGACAGCCCTCACCTTC; cdr3_aa: CASSLNPGPTALTF
d_call: TRBD1; j_call: TRBJ1-1; v_call: TRBV27; clone_size: NA; cdr3_nt: TGTGCCAGCAGTTTAGGGGGACAGACGATGGCCACTGAAGCTTTCTTT; cdr3_aa: CASSLGGQTMATEAFF
d_call: NA; j_call: TRBJ2-6; v_call: TRBV18; clone_size: few; cdr3_nt: TGTGCCAGCTCACCGATTGACAGTTCTGCTGGGGCCAACGTCCTGACTTTC; cdr3_aa: CASSPIDSSAGANVLTF
d_call: NA; j_call: TRBJ2-7; v_call: TRBV6-6; clone_size: many; cdr3_nt: TGTGCCAGCAGTCCCGGGAACGAGCAGTACTTC; cdr3_aa: CASSPGNEQYF
d_call: NA; j_call: TRBJ1-1; v_call: TRBV12-3/TRBV12-4; clone_size: few; cdr3_nt: TGTGCCAGCAGCCATCTTCTTCGACCCCTGAACACTGAAGCTTTCTTT; cdr3_aa: CASSHLLRPLNTEAFF
d_call: NA; j_call: TRBJ1-1; v_call: TRBV11-2; clone_size: NA; cdr3_nt: TGTGCCAGCAGCCCAATGTCTGGGAGTGGGACTGAAGCTTTCTTT; cdr3_aa: CASSPMSGSGTEAFF
d_call: TRBD1; j_call: TRBJ1-1; v_call: TRBV18; clone_size: NA; cdr3_nt: TGTGCCAGCTCACCAAAGGGACAGGGTATGACTGAAGCTTTCTTT; cdr3_aa: CASSPKGQGMTEAFF
d_call: NA; j_call: TRBJ1-2; v_call: TRBV4-2; clone_size: NA; cdr3_nt: TGTGCCAGCAGCCAACCGGGATCGGGGGAAGGGGACTATGGCTACACCTTC; cdr3_aa: CASSQPGSGEGDYGYTF
d_call: NA; j_call: TRBJ2-1; v_call: TRBV6-6; clone_size: few; cdr3_nt: TGTGCCAGCAGTTCCCGGGGCCAGGGTCACAATGAGCAGTTCTTC; cdr3_aa: CASSSRGQGHNEQFF
d_call: NA; j_call: TRBJ1-1; v_call: TRBV14; clone_size: few; cdr3_nt: TGTGCCAGCAGCCGCTATAGCAGGGTGAACACTGAAGCTTTCTTT; cdr3_aa: CASSRYSRVNTEAFF
d_call: NA; j_call: TRBJ2-3; v_call: TRBV9; clone_size: few; cdr3_nt: TGTGCCAGCAGCGTAGGGGTAGCTAGCACAGATACGCAGTATTTT; cdr3_aa: CASSVGVASTDTQYF
d_call: TRBD2; j_call: TRBJ2-1; v_call: TRBV27; clone_size: few; cdr3_nt: TGTGCCAGCAGTGACGGGACTAGCGGTAACAATGAGCAGTTCTTC; cdr3_aa: CASSDGTSGNNEQFF
d_call: NA; j_call: TRBJ2-3; v_call: TRBV5-1; clone_size: NA; cdr3_nt: TGCGCCAGCAGCGGTGGGGCAGGGCTAGCGATCACAGATACGCAGTATTTT; cdr3_aa: CASSGGAGLAITDTQYF
d_call: TRBD2; j_call: TRBJ2-4; v_call: TRBV19; clone_size: few; cdr3_nt: TGTGCCAGTAGTTTCGGGACTAGCGGGAGGGGGGAGGCCAAAAACATTCAGTACTTC; cdr3_aa: CASSFGTSGRGEAKNIQYF
d_call: NA; j_call: TRBJ1-2; v_call: TRBV4-1; clone_size: NA; cdr3_nt: TGCGCCAGCAGCCATTCCTACGGCGGACCTAACTATGGCTACACCTTC; cdr3_aa: CASSHSYGGPNYGYTF
d_call: NA; j_call: TRBJ2-5; v_call: TRBV29-1; clone_size: NA; cdr3_nt: TGCAGCGTTGTGCGGTTTGTACAAGAGACCCAGTACTTC; cdr3_aa: CSVVRFVQETQYF
d_call: NA; j_call: TRBJ2-5; v_call: TRBV29-1; clone_size: NA; cdr3_nt: TGCAGCGTTGAAGATCCACGAATTGGGTTCACAGAGACCCAGTACTTC; cdr3_aa: CSVEDPRIGFTETQYF
d_call: TRBD2; j_call: TRBJ2-7; v_call: TRBV10-2; clone_size: NA; cdr3_nt: TGCGCCAGCAGTGGTCTAGCGGGAAACGAGCAGTACTTC; cdr3_aa: CASSGLAGNEQYF
d_call: NA; j_call: TRBJ1-2; v_call: TRBV7-6; clone_size: few; cdr3_nt: TGTGCCAGCAGCTCGCTCTCAGGCGGCGGCTACACCTTC; cdr3_aa: CASSSLSGGGYTF
d_call: TRBD1; j_call: TRBJ2-7; v_call: TRBV20-1; clone_size: many; cdr3_nt: TGCAGTGCTAGAGATAGCGAGGGACAGGGGTTCTCCTACGAGCAGTACTTC; cdr3_aa: CSARDSEGQGFSYEQYF
d_call: TRBD2; j_call: TRBJ2-1; v_call: TRBV19; clone_size: NA; cdr3_nt: TGTGCCAGTAGTAGGGACTATTACAATGAGCAGTTCTTC; cdr3_aa: CASSRDYYNEQFF
d_call: TRBD1; j_call: TRBJ2-2; v_call: TRBV3-1; clone_size: NA; cdr3_nt: TGTGCCAGCAGCCGAATCACTACAGGGGCCCCTTACACCGGGGAGCTGTTTTTT; cdr3_aa: CASSRITTGAPYTGELFF
d_call: NA; j_call: TRBJ2-4; v_call: TRBV25-1; clone_size: many; cdr3_nt: TGTGCCAGCAGTGAAACGAGGGTAGGGTCCCAGTCTGGCAAAAACATTCAGTACTTC; cdr3_aa: CASSETRVGSQSGKNIQYF
d_call: TRBD2; j_call: TRBJ2-7; v_call: TRBV27; clone_size: NA; cdr3_nt: TGTGCCAGCAGCCTAGCGGGAGGAGGATGGGGCGAGCAGTACTTC; cdr3_aa: CASSLAGGGWGEQYF
d_call: TRBD1; j_call: TRBJ2-3; v_call: TRBV12-5; clone_size: NA; cdr3_nt: TGTGCTAGTGGCCCCGGGACAGGGGTCACAGATACGCAGTATTTT; cdr3_aa: CASGPGTGVTDTQYF